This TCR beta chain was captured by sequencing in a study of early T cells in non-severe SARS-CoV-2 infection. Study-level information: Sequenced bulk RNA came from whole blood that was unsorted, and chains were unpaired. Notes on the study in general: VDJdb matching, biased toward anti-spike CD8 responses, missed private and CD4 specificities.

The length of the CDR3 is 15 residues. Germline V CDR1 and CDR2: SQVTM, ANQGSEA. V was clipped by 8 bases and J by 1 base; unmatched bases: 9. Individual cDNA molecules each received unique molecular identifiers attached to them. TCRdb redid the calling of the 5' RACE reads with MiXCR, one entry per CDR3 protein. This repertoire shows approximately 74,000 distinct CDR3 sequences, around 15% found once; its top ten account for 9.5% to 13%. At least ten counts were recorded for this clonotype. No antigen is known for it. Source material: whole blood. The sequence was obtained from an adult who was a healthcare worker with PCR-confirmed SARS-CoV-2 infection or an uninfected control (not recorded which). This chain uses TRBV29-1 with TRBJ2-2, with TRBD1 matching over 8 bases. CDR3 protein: CSTSGGAMNTGELFF. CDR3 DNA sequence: TGCAGCACCTCAGGGGGCGCGATGAACACCGGGGAGCTGTTTTTT.